These T cell receptor beta chains were read from a single sample in a study of blood T cell dynamics during melanoma immunotherapy. This table comes from immunoSEQ multiplex PCR, and its TCRdb copy is limited to in-frame clones, with some not included. There are some 4,900 clones in the sample; almost 90% occur only once, and over 30% lies in the top ten. This specimen consisted of blood, obtained from a patient treated with checkpoint blockade. The source is a human donor with melanoma. CDR3s include the opening cysteine and the closing phenylalanine or tryptophan. Fields, in order: J gene, clone size, V gene, D gene, CDR3 protein, CDR3 DNA. The D gene is left open where the match is weak. Only some rows state a clone size, as once, few, many or a class for expanded clones.

J gene: TRBJ2-1
clone size: NA
V gene: TRBV5-1
D gene: TRBD2
CDR3 protein: CASSKGGYSGAGGLESYNEQFF
CDR3 DNA: TGCGCCAGCAGCAAGGGAGGTTATTCCGGAGCGGGAGGGCTTGAATCCTACAATGAGCAGTTCTTC

J gene: TRBJ1-5
clone size: few
V gene: TRBV4-2
D gene: NA
CDR3 protein: CASSQDKTGQPQHF
CDR3 DNA: TGTGCCAGCAGCCAAGATAAAACCGGACAGCCCCAGCATTTT

J gene: TRBJ1-1
clone size: NA
V gene: TRBV18
D gene: NA
CDR3 protein: CASSPPSAPKAFF
CDR3 DNA: TGTGCCAGCTCACCACCTTCGGCTCCAAAAGCTTTCTTT

J gene: TRBJ1-1
clone size: NA
V gene: TRBV5-5
D gene: TRBD1
CDR3 protein: CASSSDRGREAFF
CDR3 DNA: TGTGCCAGCAGCTCGGACAGGGGGCGTGAAGCTTTCTTT

J gene: TRBJ1-4
clone size: NA
V gene: TRBV19
D gene: TRBD1
CDR3 protein: CASSKDRGMEKLFF
CDR3 DNA: TGTGCCAGTAGTAAAGACAGGGGGATGGAAAAACTGTTTTTT

J gene: TRBJ2-7
clone size: NA
V gene: TRBV9
D gene: NA
CDR3 protein: CASSVAAGGTSYEQYF
CDR3 DNA: TGTGCCAGCAGCGTGGCCGCGGGTGGGACCTCCTACGAGCAGTACTTC

J gene: TRBJ2-1
clone size: NA
V gene: TRBV19
D gene: NA
CDR3 protein: CASSVRIRPPYNEQFF
CDR3 DNA: TGTGCCAGTAGTGTACGGATCAGGCCCCCTTACAATGAGCAGTTCTTC

J gene: TRBJ2-5
clone size: NA
V gene: TRBV11-3
D gene: NA
CDR3 protein: CASSLTGQRETQYF
CDR3 DNA: TGTGCCAGCAGCTTAACAGGCCAGAGGGAGACCCAGTACTTC

J gene: TRBJ2-7
clone size: NA
V gene: TRBV5-4
D gene: NA
CDR3 protein: CASSLEQGPYEQYF
CDR3 DNA: TGTGCCAGCAGCTTGGAACAGGGCCCCTACGAGCAGTACTTC

J gene: TRBJ2-7
clone size: once
V gene: TRBV18
D gene: TRBD1
CDR3 protein: CASSYPGTGTYEQYF
CDR3 DNA: TGTGCCAGCTCGTACCCCGGGACAGGGACGTACGAGCAGTACTTC

J gene: TRBJ2-3
clone size: NA
V gene: TRBV29-1
D gene: TRBD2
CDR3 protein: CSVSSGDYTDTQYF
CDR3 DNA: TGCAGCGTTTCAAGCGGGGATTACACAGATACGCAGTATTTT

J gene: TRBJ2-1
clone size: NA
V gene: TRBV11-3
D gene: NA
CDR3 protein: CASSLEVGQRNNEQFF
CDR3 DNA: TGTGCCAGCAGCCTCGAGGTGGGACAAAGAAACAATGAGCAGTTCTTC

J gene: TRBJ1-2
clone size: NA
V gene: TRBV4-1
D gene: TRBD1
CDR3 protein: CASSQISPRTGKENYGYTF
CDR3 DNA: TGCGCCAGCAGCCAAATAAGCCCGAGGACAGGGAAGGAGAACTATGGCTACACCTTC

J gene: TRBJ2-5
clone size: NA
V gene: TRBV7-8
D gene: NA
CDR3 protein: CASSSRYRGGGETQYF
CDR3 DNA: TGTGCCAGCAGCAGCCGGTACAGGGGCGGGGGAGAGACCCAGTACTTC

J gene: TRBJ2-7
clone size: NA
V gene: TRBV9
D gene: TRBD1
CDR3 protein: CASSDYGTGRTSEQYF
CDR3 DNA: TGTGCCAGCAGCGATTATGGGACAGGAAGGACCTCCGAGCAGTACTTC

J gene: TRBJ2-7
clone size: NA
V gene: TRBV11-2
D gene: TRBD1
CDR3 protein: CASSLDRDSYEQYF
CDR3 DNA: TGTGCCAGCAGCTTAGATCGGGACAGCTACGAGCAGTACTTC

J gene: TRBJ1-1
clone size: NA
V gene: TRBV21-1
D gene: NA
CDR3 protein: CASSRKDRGTLAFF
CDR3 DNA: TGTGCCAGCAGCAGGAAGGACAGGGGAACTTTAGCTTTCTTT

J gene: TRBJ1-2
clone size: NA
V gene: TRBV19
D gene: NA
CDR3 protein: CASTWDKRYGYTF
CDR3 DNA: TGTGCCAGTACTTGGGACAAACGTTATGGCTACACCTTC

J gene: TRBJ1-3
clone size: NA
V gene: TRBV14
D gene: NA
CDR3 protein: CASSKGRQRGNTIYF
CDR3 DNA: TGTGCCAGCTCGAAGGGGAGGCAGCGTGGAAACACCATATATTTT

J gene: TRBJ2-1
clone size: NA
V gene: TRBV6-1
D gene: NA
CDR3 protein: CASSGTRTTRSYNEQFF
CDR3 DNA: TGTGCCAGCAGTGGAACAAGGACAACACGCTCCTACAATGAGCAGTTCTTC

J gene: TRBJ1-2
clone size: NA
V gene: TRBV4-3
D gene: NA
CDR3 protein: CASSQGGTGYTF
CDR3 DNA: TGCGCCAGCAGCCAAGGGGGAACTGGCTACACCTTC

J gene: TRBJ2-7
clone size: NA
V gene: TRBV7-9
D gene: NA
CDR3 protein: CASSYRVGNYEQYF
CDR3 DNA: TGTGCCAGCAGCTATCGGGTTGGGAACTACGAGCAGTACTTC

J gene: TRBJ1-2
clone size: few
V gene: TRBV19
D gene: NA
CDR3 protein: CASSNRELRIGYTF
CDR3 DNA: TGTGCCAGTAGTAACCGGGAGTTACGTATTGGCTACACCTTC

J gene: TRBJ1-5
clone size: few
V gene: TRBV6-5
D gene: NA
CDR3 protein: CASSYSGKGQPQHF
CDR3 DNA: TGTGCCAGCAGTTACAGTGGGAAGGGTCAGCCCCAGCATTTT

J gene: TRBJ1-2
clone size: NA
V gene: TRBV6-6
D gene: NA
CDR3 protein: CASSYGPNYGYTF
CDR3 DNA: TGTGCCAGCAGTTACGGGCCTAACTATGGCTACACCTTC

J gene: TRBJ2-1
clone size: NA
V gene: TRBV29-1
D gene: NA
CDR3 protein: CSVEVAEDNEQFF
CDR3 DNA: TGCAGCGTTGAAGTTGCGGAGGACAATGAGCAGTTCTTC

J gene: TRBJ2-2
clone size: few
V gene: TRBV5-4
D gene: TRBD2
CDR3 protein: CASSSEGGTGELFF
CDR3 DNA: TGTGCCAGCAGCTCCGAGGGAGGGACCGGGGAGCTGTTTTTT

J gene: TRBJ2-7
clone size: NA
V gene: TRBV20-1
D gene: NA
CDR3 protein: CSAGGEYEQYF
CDR3 DNA: TGCAGTGCAGGTGGGGAATACGAGCAGTACTTC

J gene: TRBJ2-1
clone size: NA
V gene: TRBV15
D gene: TRBD2
CDR3 protein: CATSWTSGNYEQFF
CDR3 DNA: TGTGCCACCAGCTGGACTAGCGGGAACTATGAGCAGTTCTTC

J gene: TRBJ2-3
clone size: NA
V gene: TRBV18
D gene: TRBD1
CDR3 protein: CASSRDREFGTQYF
CDR3 DNA: TGTGCCAGCTCCCGCGACAGGGAGTTTGGGACGCAGTATTTT

J gene: TRBJ1-2
clone size: NA
V gene: TRBV7-9
D gene: TRBD1
CDR3 protein: CASSSTGDYGYTF
CDR3 DNA: TGTGCCAGCAGCTCGACAGGGGATTATGGCTACACCTTC

J gene: TRBJ1-4
clone size: NA
V gene: TRBV19
D gene: NA
CDR3 protein: CASSIMDSLGEKLFF
CDR3 DNA: TGTGCCAGTAGTATTATGGACAGTTTGGGTGAAAAACTGTTTTTT

J gene: TRBJ2-2
clone size: NA
V gene: TRBV18
D gene: NA
CDR3 protein: CASSPSQTGNTGELFF
CDR3 DNA: TGTGCCAGCTCACCATCCCAGACAGGCAACACCGGGGAGCTGTTTTTT

J gene: TRBJ1-5
clone size: NA
V gene: TRBV19
D gene: TRBD1
CDR3 protein: CASSMGTGGGMDNQPQHF
CDR3 DNA: TGTGCCAGTAGTATGGGGACAGGGGGGGGTATGGACAATCAGCCCCAGCATTTT

J gene: TRBJ2-1
clone size: NA
V gene: TRBV25-1
D gene: TRBD1
CDR3 protein: CASSDRDRGRDEQFF
CDR3 DNA: TGTGCCAGCAGTGACCGGGACAGGGGTAGGGATGAGCAGTTCTTC

J gene: TRBJ2-4
clone size: NA
V gene: TRBV10-3
D gene: NA
CDR3 protein: CATREAAAKNIQYF
CDR3 DNA: TGTGCCACAAGAGAGGCGGCGGCCAAAAACATTCAGTACTTC

J gene: TRBJ2-5
clone size: NA
V gene: TRBV28
D gene: TRBD2
CDR3 protein: CASSLELAGVQETQYF
CDR3 DNA: TGTGCCAGCAGTTTGGAACTAGCGGGAGTACAAGAGACCCAGTACTTC

J gene: TRBJ2-5
clone size: NA
V gene: TRBV11-3
D gene: NA
CDR3 protein: CASSLEALGGRETQYF
CDR3 DNA: TGTGCCAGCAGCTTAGAGGCCCTGGGTGGTCGAGAGACCCAGTACTTC

J gene: TRBJ2-5
clone size: NA
V gene: TRBV5-1
D gene: TRBD2
CDR3 protein: CASSQLAGGGETQYF
CDR3 DNA: TGCGCCAGCAGCCAACTAGCGGGAGGTGGGGAGACCCAGTACTTC

J gene: TRBJ2-7
clone size: NA
V gene: TRBV5-1
D gene: TRBD1
CDR3 protein: CASSPGTANSYEQYF
CDR3 DNA: TGCGCCAGCAGCCCCGGGACAGCAAACTCCTACGAGCAGTACTTC

J gene: TRBJ2-1
clone size: NA
V gene: TRBV10-3
D gene: TRBD2
CDR3 protein: CAIEGGLAGVGEQFF
CDR3 DNA: TGTGCCATCGAGGGGGGATTAGCGGGAGTTGGTGAGCAGTTCTTC

J gene: TRBJ2-1
clone size: NA
V gene: TRBV19
D gene: TRBD1
CDR3 protein: CASTRDRVDEQFF
CDR3 DNA: TGTGCCAGTACCCGGGACAGGGTCGATGAGCAGTTCTTC

J gene: TRBJ2-2
clone size: NA
V gene: TRBV11-3
D gene: TRBD2
CDR3 protein: CASSLGFLAGVTGELFF
CDR3 DNA: TGTGCCAGCAGCTTAGGATTTCTAGCGGGAGTCACCGGGGAGCTGTTTTTT

J gene: TRBJ1-2
clone size: NA
V gene: TRBV5-5
D gene: NA
CDR3 protein: CASSLAWEYGYTF
CDR3 DNA: TGTGCCAGCAGCTTGGCGTGGGAGTATGGCTACACCTTC

J gene: TRBJ2-1
clone size: NA
V gene: TRBV15
D gene: TRBD2
CDR3 protein: CATSRDRREGHEQFF
CDR3 DNA: TGTGCCACCAGCAGAGATAGGCGGGAGGGCCATGAGCAGTTCTTC

J gene: TRBJ2-7
clone size: NA
V gene: TRBV9
D gene: TRBD2
CDR3 protein: CASTLGGAGGDEQYF
CDR3 DNA: TGTGCCAGCACCTTAGGCGGAGCGGGAGGGGACGAGCAGTACTTC

J gene: TRBJ2-1
clone size: NA
V gene: TRBV4-3
D gene: TRBD2
CDR3 protein: CASSPIAGGPNEQFF
CDR3 DNA: TGCGCCAGCAGCCCGATAGCGGGAGGGCCCAATGAGCAGTTCTTC

J gene: TRBJ2-3
clone size: NA
V gene: TRBV5-1
D gene: TRBD1
CDR3 protein: CASSLVGDRDMDTQYF
CDR3 DNA: TGCGCCAGCAGCTTGGTGGGGGACAGGGATATGGATACGCAGTATTTT

J gene: TRBJ2-3
clone size: once
V gene: TRBV28
D gene: NA
CDR3 protein: CASSLLGDTQYF
CDR3 DNA: TGTGCCAGCAGTTTATTGGGGGATACGCAGTATTTT

J gene: TRBJ2-3
clone size: NA
V gene: TRBV5-1
D gene: NA
CDR3 protein: CASSLTTDRSGPDTQYF
CDR3 DNA: TGCGCCAGCAGCTTGACAACCGACAGGTCCGGCCCAGATACGCAGTATTTT

J gene: TRBJ2-1
clone size: NA
V gene: TRBV19
D gene: NA
CDR3 protein: CASSMWGSNEQFF
CDR3 DNA: TGTGCCAGTAGTATGTGGGGGTCCAATGAGCAGTTCTTC

J gene: TRBJ1-5
clone size: NA
V gene: TRBV14
D gene: NA
CDR3 protein: CASSQGEGQPQHF
CDR3 DNA: TGTGCCAGCAGCCAAGGGGAGGGCCAGCCCCAGCATTTT

J gene: TRBJ2-2
clone size: NA
V gene: TRBV30
D gene: NA
CDR3 protein: CAWSVRRGTGELFF
CDR3 DNA: TGTGCCTGGAGTGTACGGAGGGGGACCGGGGAGCTGTTTTTT

J gene: TRBJ2-2
clone size: few
V gene: TRBV5-1
D gene: TRBD2
CDR3 protein: CASSLAYGEGGSGELFF
CDR3 DNA: TGCGCCAGCAGCTTGGCCTACGGGGAGGGCGGATCCGGGGAGCTGTTTTTT

J gene: TRBJ1-4
clone size: NA
V gene: TRBV11-2
D gene: NA
CDR3 protein: CASSLALWATNEKLFF
CDR3 DNA: TGTGCCAGCAGCTTAGCCTTGTGGGCAACTAATGAAAAACTGTTTTTT